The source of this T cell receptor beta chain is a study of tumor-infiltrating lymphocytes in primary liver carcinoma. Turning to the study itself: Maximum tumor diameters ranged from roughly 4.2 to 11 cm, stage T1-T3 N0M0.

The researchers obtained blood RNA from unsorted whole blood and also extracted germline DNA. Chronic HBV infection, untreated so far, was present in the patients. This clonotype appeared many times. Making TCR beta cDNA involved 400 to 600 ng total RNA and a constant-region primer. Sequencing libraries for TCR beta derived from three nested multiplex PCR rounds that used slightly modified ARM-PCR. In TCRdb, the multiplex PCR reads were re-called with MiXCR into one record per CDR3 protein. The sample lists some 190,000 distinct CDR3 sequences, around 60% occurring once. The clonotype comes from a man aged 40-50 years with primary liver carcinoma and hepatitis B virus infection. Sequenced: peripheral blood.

The CDR3 DNA is TGCAGCGTTGTCTACCTACCCGGACAGGTTACAGGGGATGAGCAGTTCTTC. Its protein is CSVVYLPGQVTGDEQFF. The V and J genes are TRBV29-1 and TRBJ2-1, with 7 bases lining up with TRBD1. This CDR3 spans 17 amino acids. V shed 4 bases and J 8 bases; nucleotides not matched to a gene: 20. Germline CDR1 and CDR2: SQVTM and ANQGSEA.